Here is one T cell receptor (beta chain) with its context. Its antigen is still unknown. No base quality information exists; no much larger clone differs at one position. The sample originates from a study of beta chain features in type 1 diabetes (dated 2018 in TCRdb). A note on the overall study: Mean age, gender distribution, total cell number and subset yield did not differ between patients and healthy donors. Across all samples, about 110 million sorted cells were examined, and cell number per subset correlated strongly with RNA yield. The study compared TCRB repertoires of sorted circulating CD4+ T cell subsets between recently diagnosed type 1 diabetes patients and matched healthy donors. Regulatory and stem cell-like memory subsets were isolated from only 8 patients and about eight healthy donors, whereas naive and central memory subsets came from all 30 or so donors. What the study reported, not specific to this receptor: At VDJ recombination sites, type 1 diabetes patients had fewer insertions and more deleted nucleotides, which implies abnormalities in thymic rearrangement. The naive, central memory and regulatory TCRB repertoires appeared to resemble one another more closely among patients than among healthy donors. In all four CD4+ subsets, TCRB CDR3 length was moderately but significantly shorter in type 1 diabetes patients. HLA sub-analyses involved small numbers of individuals, so any influence of HLA type on TCRB rearrangement remained unresolved. Shorter templates might have been favored by PCR, but patient and control samples were amplified and corrected together, so both groups would have been affected equally by any skew. Because cDNA was sequenced instead of genomic DNA, activated cells with high expression could be over-represented, although the groups did not differ in activation or CD3 levels.

The High Capacity cDNA Reverse Transcription Kit was used to reverse transcribe all of the isolated RNA, meaning that expressed TCRB transcripts were what got sequenced. Deep immunoSEQ sequencing was performed on naive, central memory and regulatory T cell samples, with an average of about 3.6 million total reads per sample. Sorted cells were lysed in RLT buffer and RNA was extracted with DNase-treated RNeasy Micro or Mini kits, depending on cell number. To prevent cross-contamination, each cell subset was processed individually, whereas patient and healthy donor samples were processed jointly. The immunoSEQ multiplex PCR was used to amplify TCRB sequences from cDNA, yielding 87-bp fragments that span the CDR3 region. Amplicons were sequenced on the Illumina HiSeq platform. Concerning the study's data processing: PCR bias was corrected computationally using synthetic template baselines, and reads within Hamming distance 2 were collapsed, with unmergeable singletons discarded. By aligning reads against IMGT, V, D and J genes, CDR3 length, and insertions or deletions at six rearrangement sites were assigned. Clonotype counts were normalized to sorted cell number within each subset before computing true diversity and Gini coefficients with the tcR R package. Repertoire sharing was quantified using the overlap coefficient calculated on TCRB nucleotide sequences. As a proxy for the pre-selection repertoire, out-of-frame TCRB sequences from naive cells were analyzed. What TCRdb holds here is the immuneACCESS table cut down to in-frame rearrangements. Part of the clones is not present; checked against another copy, under half of the missing clones reflect an unresolved V gene, and the others are unexplained. V, J and clone size derive from that table, while D and trimming were established from the DNA sequence. The sample has about 650,000 clones on record, 9.5% to 15% of them singletons. The ten most abundant clones make up around 0.12% of the sample.

From each donor, a single peripheral blood sample of 100 to 150 mL on average was drawn into heparinised tubes. Naive, central memory, regulatory and stem cell-like memory CD4+ T cells were sorted on a BD FACSAria II using a panel including CD45RO, CCR7, CD25, CD127, CD95 and CD27. Purity was above 95% for every sorted population. PBMCs were separated immediately by Lymphoprep density gradient centrifugation and were stained directly, without being cultured. So that batch effects would be minimized, each experiment stained and sorted samples in pairs, pairing one healthy donor with one patient. What was sequenced was naive CD4+ T cells from blood. The cell subset or site label, read with the paper, signifies: true naive CD4+ T cells. The TCR was taken from a man younger than 40 with type 1 diabetes.

The CDR3 amino acid sequence is: CASSASEYEQYF. The DNA is as follows: TGTGCCAGCAGCGCCAGCGAGTACGAGCAGTACTTC. Recombination linked TRBV6-1 to TRBJ2-7, with the D gene not confidently named. CDR1 and CDR2 (MNHNS, SASEGT) derive from the germline V gene. V and J are truncated by 6 bases and 4 bases respectively, leaving an intervening sequence of 10 bases. Its CDR3 holds 12 amino acids, cysteine through phenylalanine. Only the CDR3 part of the read is kept: 36 bases, read in frame from the first base.